This T cell receptor (beta chain) was observed in a study of long-term antiretroviral therapy in people with HIV. Study results and limitations: Relative to transplant donor controls, diversity remained lower despite increasing after ART.

Specimens carried about 0.85-10 million cryopreserved PBMC before DNA extraction. They ran version v3.0 of the immunoSEQ assay at survey level. The sequencing target was roughly 35,000-50,000 T-cell genomes per sample. The repertoire was sequenced with immunoSEQ multiplex PCR; TCRdb's copy has only in-frame clones and lacks some. The data hold about 43,000 clones, with more than 75% observed a single time. Germline CDR1 and CDR2: MGHRA and YSYEKL. The CDR3 is 16 residues long. V was shortened by 0 bases and J by 0 bases, with 6 bases between the two germline ends. Worth noting for this clone: Its specificity is unknown.

This chain joins TRBV4-1 and TRBJ2-6; no clear D. Here the sequenced sample was unsorted PBMCs, taken 0.1 years before starting antiretroviral therapy. The origin of this receptor is a woman in her 50s with HIV. Here the CDR3 reads CASSQDMFSGANVLTF. The DNA of the CDR3 is TGCGCCAGCAGCCAAGACATGTTCTCTGGGGCCAACGTCCTGACTTTC.